The subject of this entry is one T cell receptor beta chain. What it recognizes is unknown. This record belongs to a study of T cell responses to AZD1222 COVID-19 vaccine. The study's findings and limits: Seropositive status at baseline applied to only six AZD1222 recipients. Targets within unmutated variant regions were reportedly found for nearly half of spike-specific TCRs. White British people made up most donors, females outnumbered males, and clonal diversity was possibly underestimated.

Sequenced by immunoSEQ multiplex PCR; TCRdb stores in-frame clones only, minus some. The sample consists of roughly 86,000 clones, approximately 90% of them appearing once. Germline V gives CDR1 MDHEN, CDR2 SYDVKM. CDR3 size: 14 residues. The V segment lost 6 bases and the J segment 7 bases; nucleotides outside the gene matches: 4. The TCR sequence derives from an adult in good health. V and J are TRBV28 and TRBJ2-1, with 12 bases aligning to TRBD2. Material: peripheral blood, obtained on day 0 of AZD1222 vaccination. The CDR3: CASRGTSGSNEQFF. The CDR3 DNA is TGTGCCAGCAGGGGGACTAGCGGGTCGAATGAGCAGTTCTTC.